The 11 T cell receptor beta chains presented below share a single source sample, sequenced in a study of T cell repertoires in cytomegalovirus infection (dated by TCRdb to about 2019). The reads were generated on an Illumina HiSeq 1500. TCRdb's own reprocessing of the public reads used fastp at Q25 and MiXCR and kept productive beta chains. Rows matching on CDR3 protein sequence are summarized as one entry with the most common DNA and genes. For this sample the table gives under 130,000 distinct CDR3 sequences, of which about 40% were detected only once. Clones ranked in the top ten supply approximately 74% of the sample. For these receptors, no antigen is known. The meaning of the sample's treatment or condition label: in vitro stimulation with specific CMV peptide epitopes to enrich CMV-specific T cells. The sample consisted of CD8+ T cells from cultured PBMCs, taken from culture after CMV antigen stimulation. These TCRs come from a human donor in good health (CMV status not recorded). Some clones in this sample may be carry-over from other donors' samples.

This clonotype was counted a few times. The rearrangement joins TRBV19 to TRBJ1-1; D is unresolved. Germline V gene data show CDR1 as LNHDA and CDR2 as SQIVND (reference sequence). With 4 bases removed from V and 1 base from J, the gap between germline ends came to 7 bases. The CDR3 runs 13 residues. The CDR3 sequence: CASSTLENTEAFF. Here the CDR3 DNA reads TGTGCCAGTAGTACCCTAGAGAACACTGAAGCTTTCTTT. Based on the CDR3 plus reference TRBV19 and TRBJ1-1, the full variable domain is DGGITQSPKYLFRKEGQNVTLSCEQNLNHDAMYWYRQDPGQGLRLIYYSQIVNDFQKGDIAEGYSVSREKKESFPLTVTSAQKNPTAFYLCASSTLENTEAFFGQGTRLTVV.

This chain connects TRBV11-3 to TRBJ2-1, with TRBD2 matching 10 bases. The germline V gene encodes CDR1 SGHNT and CDR2 YENEEA. V trimming: 3 bases; J trimming: 7 bases; junction bases outside the gene matches: 6. This CDR3 contains 15 residues. CDR3 sequence: CASSFSGGALNEQFF. The CDR3 coding sequence is TGTGCCAGCAGCTTCAGCGGGGGGGCCTTGAATGAGCAGTTCTTC. The variable domain in full, completed from reference TRBV11-3 and TRBJ2-1, reads EAGVVQSPRYKIIEKKQPVAFWCNPISGHNTLYWYLQNLGQGPELLIRYENEEAVDDSQLPKDRFSAERLKGVDSTLKIQPAELGDSAVYLCASSFSGGALNEQFFGPGTRLTVL.

This chain uses TRBV4-1 with TRBJ2-7; D remains ambiguous. The germline gives CDR1 MGHRA, CDR2 YSYEKL. V gave up 1 base and J gave up 0 bases, with 7 bases separating them. The CDR3 is 14 amino acids. The CDR3 here is CASSQGAVSYEQYF. DNA for the CDR3: TGCGCCAGCAGCCAAGGGGCGGTCTCCTACGAGCAGTACTTC.

V and J are TRBV2 and TRBJ2-2, with 8 bases fitting TRBD1. Germline V gene sequence: CDR1 SNHLY, CDR2 FYNNEI. This CDR3 contains 14 residues. V lost 6 bases, J lost 2 bases, and 2 bases stayed unmatched. CDR3 loop: CASRGQGNTGELFF. Written as DNA, the CDR3 is TGTGCCAGCAGAGGACAGGGAAACACCGGGGAGCTGTTTTTT.

The chain couples TRBV27 to TRBJ2-1; 13 bases match TRBD2. Germline CDR1 is MNHEY and CDR2 is SMNVEV (reference sequence). V gave up 5 bases and J gave up 8 bases; unmatched junction bases: 6. The CDR3 is made up of 15 amino acids. The CDR3 loop reads CASSTRTSGGDEQFF. The CDR3 DNA is TGTGCCAGCAGTACACGGACTAGCGGGGGCGATGAGCAGTTCTTC.

The sample holds many counts of this clonotype. This rearrangement joins TRBV5-1 to TRBJ2-3; TRBD2 aligns across 14 bases. The CDR3 sequence is 17 residues long. The germline gives CDR1 SGHRS, CDR2 YFSETQ. The J segment lost 2 bases and the V segment lost 4 bases, leaving 6 bases of the junction unmatched. The CDR3, as DNA: TGCGCCAGCAGCGTCGGGACTAGCGGGGGTGCCACAGATACGCAGTATTTT. Translation: CASSVGTSGGATDTQYF.

This clonotype appeared a few times. The rearrangement uses TRBV7-9 and TRBJ2-1; TRBD2 matches at 9 bases. Germline V gives CDR1 SEHNR, CDR2 FQNEAQ (reference sequence). The CDR3 is 17 residues long. V trimming: 4 bases; J trimming: 1 base; junction bases outside the gene matches: 8. The chain's CDR3 is CASSSLIAGVSYNEQFF. For the CDR3, the DNA is TGTGCCAGCAGCTCTTTGATAGCGGGGGTGTCCTACAATGAGCAGTTCTTC.

This clonotype was found many times. The J gene is TRBJ2-1, the V gene TRBV6-1, with a tentative D call TRBD2 (6 bases). This CDR3 has 14 residues. V lost 7 bases, J lost 4 bases, and 14 bases lay in between. Germline-derived CDR1 and CDR2 are MNHNS and SASEGT. In DNA, the CDR3 is TGTGCCAGCACCCCGGGGGTCGATTACAATGAGCAGTTCTTC. This encodes CASTPGVDYNEQFF.

V is TRBV2 and J is TRBJ2-5; the match to TRBD1 covers 9 bases. The CDR3 covers 14 residues. Germline CDR1 reads SNHLY; CDR2 reads FYNNEI. V dropped 5 bases and J dropped 2; count of bases not matched to a gene: 3. CDR3 sequence: CASSSGTGQETQYF. The CDR3 DNA is TGTGCCAGCAGTTCCGGGACAGGGCAAGAGACCCAGTACTTC.

The chain links TRBV28 to TRBJ2-3; 7 bases fit TRBD1. The V gene's germline CDR1 is MDHEN and CDR2 SYDVKM. J lost 6 bases, V lost 6 bases, and 9 bases had no gene match. The CDR3 runs to 14 residues. The CDR3 region has the DNA TGTGCCAGCAGACCTGAAGGGACAGAGGATACGCAGTATTTT. Its protein product is CASRPEGTEDTQYF.

CDR3 in DNA: TGTGCCAGCAGCTTAACCCCTAGTATCGAGCAGTACTTC. As protein: CASSLTPSIEQYF. This rearrangement joins TRBV7-3 to TRBJ2-7; D ambiguous. Germline-derived CDR1 and CDR2 are SGHTA and FQGTGA. V dropped 0 bases and J dropped 6 bases, with 9 bases sitting between them. This CDR3 is built from 13 residues.